This TCR beta chain was sequenced in a study of blood T cells in healthy people across ages. About this clonotype: Since a much larger clone is just one base distant, this may be a read error.

The CDR3 covers 15 residues. Germline lookup yields CDR1 MNHEY and CDR2 SMNVEV (reference sequence). A sample-barcoded 5' primer and a J-beta primer mix were used in a second PCR of roughly 7 to 11 cycles. TCRdb re-derived calls from the 5' RACE reads in MiXCR, one entry per CDR3 protein. Altogether about 640,000 distinct CDR3 sequences are present, roughly 31% being singletons, with the ten largest covering about 15%. This sequence originates from a woman of 80 years or more in good health. J is TRBJ2-5 and V is TRBV27, with 11 positions matching TRBD2. The better agreement between TRBJ2-7 and the DNA end casts doubt on the J call. Sequences were obtained from blood. The CDR3: CASSFLGLADCEQYF. The CDR3 coding sequence is TGTGCCAGCAGTTTTCTGGGACTAGCGGACTGCGAGCAGTACTTC.